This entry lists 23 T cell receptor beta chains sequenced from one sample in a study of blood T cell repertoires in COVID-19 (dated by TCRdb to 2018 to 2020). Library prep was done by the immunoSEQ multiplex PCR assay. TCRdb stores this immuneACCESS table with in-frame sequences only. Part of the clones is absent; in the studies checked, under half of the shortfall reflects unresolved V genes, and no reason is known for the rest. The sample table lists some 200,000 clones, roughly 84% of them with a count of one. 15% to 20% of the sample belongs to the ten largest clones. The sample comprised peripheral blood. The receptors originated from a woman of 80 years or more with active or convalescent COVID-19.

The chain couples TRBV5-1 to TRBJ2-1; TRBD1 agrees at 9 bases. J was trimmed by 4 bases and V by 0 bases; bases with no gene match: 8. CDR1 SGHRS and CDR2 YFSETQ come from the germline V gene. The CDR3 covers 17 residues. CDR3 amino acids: CASSLASGTGIYNEQFF. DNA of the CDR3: TGCGCCAGCAGCTTGGCCTCCGGGACAGGGATTTACAATGAGCAGTTCTTC. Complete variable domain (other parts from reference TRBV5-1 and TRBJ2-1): KAGVTQTPRYLIKTRGQQVTLSCSPISGHRSVSWYQQTPGQGLQFLFEYFSETQRNKGNFPGRFSGRQFSNSRSEMNVSTLELGDSALYLCASSLASGTGIYNEQFFGPGTRLTVL.

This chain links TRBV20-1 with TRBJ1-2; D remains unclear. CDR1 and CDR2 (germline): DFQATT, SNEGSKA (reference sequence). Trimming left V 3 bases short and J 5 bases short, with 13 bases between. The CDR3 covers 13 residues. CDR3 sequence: CSASPTVQYGYTF. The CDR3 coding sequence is TGCAGTGCTAGTCCCACGGTACAGTATGGCTACACCTTC.

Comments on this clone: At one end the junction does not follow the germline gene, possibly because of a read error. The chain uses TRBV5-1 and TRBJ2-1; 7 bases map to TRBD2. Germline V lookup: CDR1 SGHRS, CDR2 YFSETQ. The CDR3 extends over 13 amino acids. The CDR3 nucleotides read TGCGCCAGCAGCTCGCTTCGGGACTACCCTCTCGTCTTC. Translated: CASSSLRDYPLVF. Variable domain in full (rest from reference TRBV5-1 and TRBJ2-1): KAGVTQTPRYLIKTRGQQVTLSCSPISGHRSVSWYQQTPGQGLQFLFEYFSETQRNKGNFPGRFSGRQFSNSRSEMNVSTLELGDSALYLCASSSLRDYPLVFGPGTRLTVL.

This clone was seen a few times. CDR3 amino acids: CSVPPGLSNTEAFF. DNA for the CDR3: TGCAGCGTCCCACCGGGACTCTCGAACACTGAAGCTTTCTTT. The chain couples TRBV29-1 to TRBJ1-1; D might be TRBD1 (5 bases). Trimming took off 6 bases at V and 1 base at J, with 15 bases between the two ends. Looked up from germline, CDR1 is SQVTM and CDR2 is ANQGSEA. The CDR3 is 14 amino acids.

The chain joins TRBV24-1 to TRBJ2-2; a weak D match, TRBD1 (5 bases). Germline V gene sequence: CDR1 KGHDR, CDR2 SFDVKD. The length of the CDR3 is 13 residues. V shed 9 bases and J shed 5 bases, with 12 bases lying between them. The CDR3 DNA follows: TGTGCCACCTCACCGACAGTGACCGGGGAGCTGTTTTTT. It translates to CATSPTVTGELFF.

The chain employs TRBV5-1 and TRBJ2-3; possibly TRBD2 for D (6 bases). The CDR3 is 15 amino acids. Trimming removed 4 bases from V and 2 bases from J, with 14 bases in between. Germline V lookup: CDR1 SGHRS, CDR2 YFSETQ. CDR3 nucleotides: TGCGCCAGCAGCCGGGGTGTAGCGGTCACAGATACGCAGTATTTT. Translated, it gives CASSRGVAVTDTQYF.

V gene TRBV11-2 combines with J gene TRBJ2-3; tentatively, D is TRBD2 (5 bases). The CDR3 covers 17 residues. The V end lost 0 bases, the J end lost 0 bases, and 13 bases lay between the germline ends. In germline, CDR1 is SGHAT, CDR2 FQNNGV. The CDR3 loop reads CASSLEFGLASTDTQYF. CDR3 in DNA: TGTGCCAGCAGCTTAGAGTTTGGGTTAGCGAGCACAGATACGCAGTATTTT. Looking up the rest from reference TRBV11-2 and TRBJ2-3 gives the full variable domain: EAGVAQSPRYKIIEKRQSVAFWCNPISGHATLYWYQQILGQGPKLLIQFQNNGVVDDSQLPKDRFSAERLKGVDSTLKIQPAKLEDSAVYLCASSLEFGLASTDTQYFGPGTRLTVL.

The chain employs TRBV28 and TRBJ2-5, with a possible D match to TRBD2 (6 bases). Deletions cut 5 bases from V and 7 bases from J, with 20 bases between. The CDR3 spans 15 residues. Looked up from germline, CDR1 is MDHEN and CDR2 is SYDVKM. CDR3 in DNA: TGTGCCAGCAGTGTGGAGGGAGCTGGGTTTCGGACCCAGTACTTC. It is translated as CASSVEGAGFRTQYF. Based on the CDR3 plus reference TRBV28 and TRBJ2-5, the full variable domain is DVKVTQSSRYLVKRTGEKVFLECVQDMDHENMFWYRQDPGLGLRLIYFSYDVKMKEKGDIPEGYSVSREKKERFSLILESASTNQTSMYLCASSVEGAGFRTQYFGPGTRLLVL.

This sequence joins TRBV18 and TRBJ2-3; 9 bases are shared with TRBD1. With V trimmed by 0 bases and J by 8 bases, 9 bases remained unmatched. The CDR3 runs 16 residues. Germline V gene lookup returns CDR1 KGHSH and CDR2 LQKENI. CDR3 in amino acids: CASSPPGTGRGVTQYF. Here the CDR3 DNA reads TGTGCCAGCTCACCACCCGGGACAGGGAGGGGAGTTACGCAGTATTTT. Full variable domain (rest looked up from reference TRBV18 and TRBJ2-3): NAGVMQNPRHLVRRRGQEARLRCSPMKGHSHVYWYRQLPEEGLKFMVYLQKENIIDESGMPKERFSAEFPKEGPSILRIQQVVRGDSAAYFCASSPPGTGRGVTQYFGPGTRLTVL.

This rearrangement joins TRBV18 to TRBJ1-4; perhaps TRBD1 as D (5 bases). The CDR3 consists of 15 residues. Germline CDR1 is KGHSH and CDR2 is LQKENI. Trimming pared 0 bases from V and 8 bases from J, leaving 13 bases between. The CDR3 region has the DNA TGTGCCAGCTCACCACCGTCCAGGGTTGAGGAAAAACTGTTTTTT. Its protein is CASSPPSRVEEKLFF.

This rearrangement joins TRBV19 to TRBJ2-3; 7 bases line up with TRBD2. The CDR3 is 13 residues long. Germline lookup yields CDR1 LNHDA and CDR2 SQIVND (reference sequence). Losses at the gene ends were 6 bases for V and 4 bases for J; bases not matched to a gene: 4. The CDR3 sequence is CASRSGTSDTQYF. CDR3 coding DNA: TGTGCCAGTAGAAGCGGGACCTCAGATACGCAGTATTTT.

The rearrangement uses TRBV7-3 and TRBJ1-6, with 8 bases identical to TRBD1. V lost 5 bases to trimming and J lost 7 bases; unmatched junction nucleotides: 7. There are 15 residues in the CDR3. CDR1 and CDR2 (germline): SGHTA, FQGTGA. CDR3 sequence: CASSTKGTGNSPLHF. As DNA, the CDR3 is TGTGCCAGCAGCACTAAGGGGACAGGCAATTCACCCCTCCACTTT.

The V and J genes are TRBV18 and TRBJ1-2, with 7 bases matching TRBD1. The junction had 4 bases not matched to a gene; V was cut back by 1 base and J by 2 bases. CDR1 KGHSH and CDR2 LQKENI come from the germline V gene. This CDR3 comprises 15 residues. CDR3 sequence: CASSPLGTANYGYTF. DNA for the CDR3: TGTGCCAGCTCACCACTAGGGACAGCGAACTATGGCTACACCTTC.

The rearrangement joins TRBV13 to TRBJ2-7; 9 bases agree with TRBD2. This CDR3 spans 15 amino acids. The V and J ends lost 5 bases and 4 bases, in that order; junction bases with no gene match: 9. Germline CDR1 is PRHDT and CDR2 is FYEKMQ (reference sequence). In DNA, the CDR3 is TGTGCCAGCAGCCCGGGGCCTAGCGGGGCTTACGAGCAGTACTTC. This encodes CASSPGPSGAYEQYF. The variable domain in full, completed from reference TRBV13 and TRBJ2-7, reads AAGVIQSPRHLIKEKRETATLKCYPIPRHDTVYWYQQGPGQDPQFLISFYEKMQSDKGSIPDRFSAQQFSDYHSELNMSSLELGDSALYFCASSPGPSGAYEQYFGPGTRLTVT.

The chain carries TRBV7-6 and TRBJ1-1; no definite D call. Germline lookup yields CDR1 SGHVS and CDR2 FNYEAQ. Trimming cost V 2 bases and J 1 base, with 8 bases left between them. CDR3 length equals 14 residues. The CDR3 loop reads CASSLIQENTEAFF. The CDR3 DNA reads TGTGCCAGCAGCTTAATTCAGGAGAACACTGAAGCTTTCTTT.

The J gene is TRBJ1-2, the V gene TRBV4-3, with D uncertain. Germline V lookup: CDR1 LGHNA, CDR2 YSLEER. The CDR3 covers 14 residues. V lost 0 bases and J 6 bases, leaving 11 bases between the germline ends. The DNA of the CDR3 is TGCGCCAGCAGCCAAGAATGGCACCAAAATGGCTACACCTTC. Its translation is CASSQEWHQNGYTF.

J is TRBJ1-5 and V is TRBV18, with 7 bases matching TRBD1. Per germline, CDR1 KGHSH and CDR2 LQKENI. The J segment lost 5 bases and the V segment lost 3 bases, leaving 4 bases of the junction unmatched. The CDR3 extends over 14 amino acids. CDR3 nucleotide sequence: TGTGCCAGCTCACCCGGGACAGAATATCAGCCCCAGCATTTT. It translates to CASSPGTEYQPQHF.

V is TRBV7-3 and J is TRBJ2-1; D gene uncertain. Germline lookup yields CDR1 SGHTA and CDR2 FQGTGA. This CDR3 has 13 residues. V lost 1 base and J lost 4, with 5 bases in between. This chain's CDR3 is CASSLNSYNEQFF. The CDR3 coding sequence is TGTGCCAGCAGCTTAAACTCTTACAATGAGCAGTTCTTC.

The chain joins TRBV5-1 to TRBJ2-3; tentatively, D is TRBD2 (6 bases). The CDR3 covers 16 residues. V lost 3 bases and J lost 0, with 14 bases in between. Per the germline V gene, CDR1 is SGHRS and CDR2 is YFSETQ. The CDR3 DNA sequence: TGCGCCAGCAGCTGGCGTAGCGGTATTAGCACAGATACGCAGTATTTT. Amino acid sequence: CASSWRSGISTDTQYF.

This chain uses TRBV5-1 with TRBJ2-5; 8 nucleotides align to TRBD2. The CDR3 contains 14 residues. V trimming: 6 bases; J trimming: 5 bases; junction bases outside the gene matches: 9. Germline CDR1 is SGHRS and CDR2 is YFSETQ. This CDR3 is CASTLGTSGETQYF. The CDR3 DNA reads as TGCGCCAGCACCCTCGGGACTAGTGGGGAGACCCAGTACTTC. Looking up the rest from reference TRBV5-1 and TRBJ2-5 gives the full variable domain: KAGVTQTPRYLIKTRGQQVTLSCSPISGHRSVSWYQQTPGQGLQFLFEYFSETQRNKGNFPGRFSGRQFSNSRSEMNVSTLELGDSALYLCASTLGTSGETQYFGPGTRLLVL.

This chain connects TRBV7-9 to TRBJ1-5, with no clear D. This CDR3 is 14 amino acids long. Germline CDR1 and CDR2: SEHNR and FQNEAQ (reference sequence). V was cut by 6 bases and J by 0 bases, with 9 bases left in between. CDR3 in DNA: TGTGCCAGCAGTCCACATTATAGCAATCAGCCCCAGCATTTT. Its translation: CASSPHYSNQPQHF.

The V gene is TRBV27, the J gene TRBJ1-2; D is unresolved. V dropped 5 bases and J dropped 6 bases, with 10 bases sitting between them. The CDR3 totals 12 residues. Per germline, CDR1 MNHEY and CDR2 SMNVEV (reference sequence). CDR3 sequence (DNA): TGTGCCAGCAGTCCCAGAGGAAATGGCTACACCTTC. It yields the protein CASSPRGNGYTF.

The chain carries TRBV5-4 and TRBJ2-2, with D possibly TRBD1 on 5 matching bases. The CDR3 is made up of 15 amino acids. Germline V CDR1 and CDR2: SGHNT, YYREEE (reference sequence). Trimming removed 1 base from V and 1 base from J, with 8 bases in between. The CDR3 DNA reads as TGTGCCAGCAGCTTGCAGGGCGTGAACACCGGGGAGCTGTTTTTT. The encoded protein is CASSLQGVNTGELFF.